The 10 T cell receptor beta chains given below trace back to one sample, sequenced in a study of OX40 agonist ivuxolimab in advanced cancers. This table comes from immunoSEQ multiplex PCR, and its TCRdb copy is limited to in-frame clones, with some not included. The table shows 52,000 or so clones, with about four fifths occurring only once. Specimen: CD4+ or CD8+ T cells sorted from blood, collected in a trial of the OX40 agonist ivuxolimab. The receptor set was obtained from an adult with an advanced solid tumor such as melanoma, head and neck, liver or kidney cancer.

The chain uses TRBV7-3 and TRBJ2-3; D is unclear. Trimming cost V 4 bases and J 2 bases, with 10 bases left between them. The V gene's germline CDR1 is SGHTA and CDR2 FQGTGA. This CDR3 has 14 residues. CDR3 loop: CASSSRHNTDTQYF. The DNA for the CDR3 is TGTGCCAGCAGCTCTCGCCACAACACAGATACGCAGTATTTT.

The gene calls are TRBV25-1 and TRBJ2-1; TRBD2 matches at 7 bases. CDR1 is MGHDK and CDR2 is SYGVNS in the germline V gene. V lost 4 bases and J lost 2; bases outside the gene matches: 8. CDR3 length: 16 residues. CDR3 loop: CASSGKSSGAYNEQFF. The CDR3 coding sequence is TGTGCCAGCAGTGGGAAAAGCAGCGGGGCCTACAATGAGCAGTTCTTC.

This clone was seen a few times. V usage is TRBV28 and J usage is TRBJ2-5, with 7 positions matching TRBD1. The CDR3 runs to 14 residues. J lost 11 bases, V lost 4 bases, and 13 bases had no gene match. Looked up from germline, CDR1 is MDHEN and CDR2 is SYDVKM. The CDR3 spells CASSSLWEGTVQYF. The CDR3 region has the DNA TGTGCCAGCAGTTCTTTGTGGGAAGGGACAGTTCAGTACTTC.

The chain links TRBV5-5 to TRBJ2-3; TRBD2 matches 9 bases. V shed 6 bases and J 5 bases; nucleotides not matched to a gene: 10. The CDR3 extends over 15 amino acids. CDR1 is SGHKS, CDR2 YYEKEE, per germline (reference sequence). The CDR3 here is CASKREVAGEDTQYF. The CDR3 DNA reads TGTGCCAGCAAAAGGGAGGTAGCGGGAGAAGATACGCAGTATTTT.

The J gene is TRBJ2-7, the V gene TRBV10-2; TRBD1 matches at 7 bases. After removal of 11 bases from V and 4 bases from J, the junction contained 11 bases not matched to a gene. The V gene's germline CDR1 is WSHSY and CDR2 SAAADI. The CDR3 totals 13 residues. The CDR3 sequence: CAGGPGQRYEQYF. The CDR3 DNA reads TGCGCCGGCGGACCGGGACAGAGATACGAGCAGTACTTC.

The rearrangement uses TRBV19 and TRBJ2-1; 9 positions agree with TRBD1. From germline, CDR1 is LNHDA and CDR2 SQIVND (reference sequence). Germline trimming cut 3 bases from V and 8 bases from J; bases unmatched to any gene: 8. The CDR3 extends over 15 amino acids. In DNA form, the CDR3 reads TGTGCCAGTAGTATCCCGGGACAGGGATCTTATGAGCAGTTCTTC. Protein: CASSIPGQGSYEQFF. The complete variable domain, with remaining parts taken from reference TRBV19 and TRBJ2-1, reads DGGITQSPKYLFRKEGQNVTLSCEQNLNHDAMYWYRQDPGQGLRLIYYSQIVNDFQKGDIAEGYSVSREKKESFPLTVTSAQKNPTAFYLCASSIPGQGSYEQFFGPGTRLTVL.

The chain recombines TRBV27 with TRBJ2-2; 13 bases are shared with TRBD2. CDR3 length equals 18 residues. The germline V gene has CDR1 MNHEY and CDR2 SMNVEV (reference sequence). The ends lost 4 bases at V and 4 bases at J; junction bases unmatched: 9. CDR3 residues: CASSSGTSGNLSTGELFF. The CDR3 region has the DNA TGTGCCAGCAGTTCCGGGACTAGCGGGAACCTATCCACCGGGGAGCTGTTTTTT.

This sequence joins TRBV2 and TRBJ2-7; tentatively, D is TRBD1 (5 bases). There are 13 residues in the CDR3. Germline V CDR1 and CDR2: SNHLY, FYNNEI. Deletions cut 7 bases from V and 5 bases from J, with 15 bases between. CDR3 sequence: CASNLRGGNEQYF. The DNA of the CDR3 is TGTGCCAGCAACCTAAGGGGTGGGAACGAGCAGTACTTC.

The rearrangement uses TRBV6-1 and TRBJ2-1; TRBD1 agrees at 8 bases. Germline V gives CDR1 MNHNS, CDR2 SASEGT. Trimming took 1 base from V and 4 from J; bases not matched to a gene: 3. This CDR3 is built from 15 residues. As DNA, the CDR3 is TGTGCCAGCAGTGAAGTCGGGACAGGATACAATGAGCAGTTCTTC. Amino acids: CASSEVGTGYNEQFF.

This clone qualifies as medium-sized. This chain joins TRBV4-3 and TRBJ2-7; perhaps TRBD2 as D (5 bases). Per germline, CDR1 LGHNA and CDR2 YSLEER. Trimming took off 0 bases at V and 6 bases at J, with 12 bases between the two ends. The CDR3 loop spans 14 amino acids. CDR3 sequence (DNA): TGCGCCAGCAGCCAAGATTCTAGCCGGGCCGAGCAGTACTTC. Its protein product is CASSQDSSRAEQYF.